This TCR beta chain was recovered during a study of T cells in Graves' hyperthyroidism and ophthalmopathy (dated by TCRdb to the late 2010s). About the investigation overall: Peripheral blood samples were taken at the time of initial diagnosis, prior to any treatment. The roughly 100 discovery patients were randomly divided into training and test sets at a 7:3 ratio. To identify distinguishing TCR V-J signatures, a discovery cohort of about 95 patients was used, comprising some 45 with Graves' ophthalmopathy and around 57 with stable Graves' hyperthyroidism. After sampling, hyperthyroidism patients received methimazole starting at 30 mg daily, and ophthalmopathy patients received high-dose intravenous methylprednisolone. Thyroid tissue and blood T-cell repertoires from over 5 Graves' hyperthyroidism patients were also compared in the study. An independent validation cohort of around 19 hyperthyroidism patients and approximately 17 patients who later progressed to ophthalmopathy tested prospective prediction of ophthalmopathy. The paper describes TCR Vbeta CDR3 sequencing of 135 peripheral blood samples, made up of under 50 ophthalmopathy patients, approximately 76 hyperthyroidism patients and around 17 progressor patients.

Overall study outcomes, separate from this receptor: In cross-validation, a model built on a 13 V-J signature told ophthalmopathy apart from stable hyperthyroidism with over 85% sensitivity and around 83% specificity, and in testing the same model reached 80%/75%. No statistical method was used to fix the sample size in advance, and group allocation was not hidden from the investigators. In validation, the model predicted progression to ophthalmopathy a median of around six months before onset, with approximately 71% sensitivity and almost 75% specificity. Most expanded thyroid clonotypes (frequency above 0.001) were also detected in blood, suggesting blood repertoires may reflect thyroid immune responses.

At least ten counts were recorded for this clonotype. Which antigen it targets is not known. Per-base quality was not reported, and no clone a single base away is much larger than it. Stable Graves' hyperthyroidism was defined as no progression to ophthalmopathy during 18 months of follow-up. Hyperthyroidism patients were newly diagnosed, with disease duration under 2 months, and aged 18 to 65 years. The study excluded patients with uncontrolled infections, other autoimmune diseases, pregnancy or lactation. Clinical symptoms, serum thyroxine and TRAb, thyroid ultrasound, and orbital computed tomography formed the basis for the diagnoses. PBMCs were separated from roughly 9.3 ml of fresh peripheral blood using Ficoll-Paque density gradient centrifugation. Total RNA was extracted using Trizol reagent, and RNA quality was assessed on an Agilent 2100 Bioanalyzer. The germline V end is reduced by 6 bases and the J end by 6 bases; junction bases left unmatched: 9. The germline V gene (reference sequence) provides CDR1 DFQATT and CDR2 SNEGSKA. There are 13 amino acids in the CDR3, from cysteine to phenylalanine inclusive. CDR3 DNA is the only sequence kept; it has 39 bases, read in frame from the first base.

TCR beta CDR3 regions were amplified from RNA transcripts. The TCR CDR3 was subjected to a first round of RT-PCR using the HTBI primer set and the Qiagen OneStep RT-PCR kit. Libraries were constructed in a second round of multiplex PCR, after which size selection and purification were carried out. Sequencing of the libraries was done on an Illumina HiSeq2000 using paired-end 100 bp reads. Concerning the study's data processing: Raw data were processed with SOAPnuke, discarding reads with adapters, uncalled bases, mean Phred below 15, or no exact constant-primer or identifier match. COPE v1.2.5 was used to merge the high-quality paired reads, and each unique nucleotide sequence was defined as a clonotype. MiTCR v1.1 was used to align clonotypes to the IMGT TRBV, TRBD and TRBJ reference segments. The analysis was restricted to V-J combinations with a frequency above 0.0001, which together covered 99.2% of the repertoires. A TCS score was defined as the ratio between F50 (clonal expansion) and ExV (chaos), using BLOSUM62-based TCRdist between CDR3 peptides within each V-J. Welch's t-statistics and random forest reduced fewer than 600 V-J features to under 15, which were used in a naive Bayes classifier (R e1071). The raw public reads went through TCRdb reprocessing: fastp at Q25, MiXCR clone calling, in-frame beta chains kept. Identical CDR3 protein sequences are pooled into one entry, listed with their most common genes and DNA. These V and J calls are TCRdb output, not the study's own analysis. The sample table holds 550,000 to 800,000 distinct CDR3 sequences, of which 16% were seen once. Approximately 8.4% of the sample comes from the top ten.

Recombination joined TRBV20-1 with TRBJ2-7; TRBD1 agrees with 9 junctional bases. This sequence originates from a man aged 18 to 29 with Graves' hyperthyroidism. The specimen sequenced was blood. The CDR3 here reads CSARTGVVGEQYF. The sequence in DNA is TGCAGTGCCCGGACAGGGGTGGTCGGCGAGCAGTACTTC.